These 7 T cell receptor beta chains share one sample of origin, sequenced in a study of identical twins. Via MiXCR, TCRdb re-called the 5' RACE reads, giving one row per CDR3 protein. The sample gives around 1.7 million distinct CDR3 sequences, about 32% of which show up once; 0.25% to 0.3% is in the top ten. The specimen sequenced was cord blood. The receptors were gathered from a newborn girl in good health.

The CDR3 DNA reads TGCGCCAGCAGCTTCACCGGGACAGGGGCGTCACCCCTCCACTTT. It codes for CASSFTGTGASPLHF. The genes are TRBV5-1 and TRBJ1-6; the match to TRBD1 covers 10 bases. Trimming cost V 2 bases and J 10 bases; bases outside gene matches: 6. Germline V gives CDR1 SGHRS, CDR2 YFSETQ. The CDR3 runs 15 residues.

The V call is TRBV30, the J call TRBJ2-1, with 8 bases that match TRBD2. Germline CDR1 and CDR2: GTSNPN and SVGIG (reference sequence). The length of the CDR3 is 13 residues. Losses at the gene ends were 2 bases for V and 3 bases for J; bases not matched to a gene: 0. As DNA, the CDR3 is TGTGCCTGGAGTAGCGGGGGCTACAATGAGCAGTTCTTC. Protein sequence: CAWSSGGYNEQFF. Full variable domain (remainder filled in from reference TRBV30 and TRBJ2-1): SQTIHQWPATLVQPVGSPLSLECTVEGTSNPNLYWYRQAAGRGLQLLFYSVGIGQISSEVPQNLSASRPQDRQFILSSKKLLLSDSGFYLCAWSSGGYNEQFFGPGTRLTVL.

J is TRBJ2-6 and V is TRBV6-1; 7 bases line up with TRBD2. J gave up 0 bases and V 4 bases, and 0 bases lay outside the gene matches. The CDR3 is 15 amino acids. Germline assignment: CDR1 MNHNS and CDR2 SASEGT. CDR3 loop: CASSGGGSGANVLTF. The CDR3 nucleotides are TGTGCCAGCAGTGGGGGGGGCTCTGGGGCCAACGTCCTGACTTTC.

This clonotype was counted at least ten times. This sequence joins TRBV28 and TRBJ2-7; D may be TRBD1 (6 bases). The CDR3 is 15 amino acids. Germline CDR1 MDHEN, CDR2 SYDVKM. V shed 1 base and J shed 1 base, with 11 bases lying between them. CDR3 protein: CASSLFPGQSYEQYF. CDR3 sequence (DNA): TGTGCCAGCAGTTTATTTCCTGGACAGTCCTACGAGCAGTACTTC.

This clonotype has only a few counts. This chain connects TRBV7-2 to TRBJ2-3; 10 positions match TRBD2. The CDR3 is 15 residues long. From germline, CDR1 is SGHTA and CDR2 FQGNSA. The V and J ends lost 4 bases and 5 bases, in that order; junction bases with no gene match: 6. The DNA for the CDR3 is TGTGCCAGCAGCTCAGGACTAGCGGATGGAGATACGCAGTATTTT. Its translation is CASSSGLADGDTQYF. Looking up the rest from reference TRBV7-2 and TRBJ2-3 gives the full variable domain: GAGVSQSPSNKVTEKGKDVELRCDPISGHTALYWYRQSLGQGLEFLIYFQGNSAPDKSGLPSDRFSAERTGGSVSTLTIQRTQQEDSAVYLCASSSGLADGDTQYFGPGTRLTVL.

The chain recombines TRBV2 with TRBJ2-5; D call uncertain. From germline, CDR1 is SNHLY and CDR2 FYNNEI. CDR3 length: 15 amino acids. Trimming pared 8 bases from V and 3 bases from J, leaving 19 bases between. DNA for the CDR3: TGTGCCAGCTGCGACCCTCGTATTGCGGAAGAGACCCAGTACTTC. Its translation is CASCDPRIAEETQYF.

V usage is TRBV12-5 and J usage is TRBJ1-1; possible D gene TRBD1, 5 bases. This CDR3 region has 17 residues. Looked up from germline, CDR1 is LGHNT and CDR2 is FRNRAP. With 0 bases removed from V and 1 base from J, the gap between germline ends came to 15 bases. The CDR3 DNA is TGTGCTAGTGGTTTGGTACTCTCGACAGCTACGAACACTGAAGCTTTCTTT. It encodes CASGLVLSTATNTEAFF.